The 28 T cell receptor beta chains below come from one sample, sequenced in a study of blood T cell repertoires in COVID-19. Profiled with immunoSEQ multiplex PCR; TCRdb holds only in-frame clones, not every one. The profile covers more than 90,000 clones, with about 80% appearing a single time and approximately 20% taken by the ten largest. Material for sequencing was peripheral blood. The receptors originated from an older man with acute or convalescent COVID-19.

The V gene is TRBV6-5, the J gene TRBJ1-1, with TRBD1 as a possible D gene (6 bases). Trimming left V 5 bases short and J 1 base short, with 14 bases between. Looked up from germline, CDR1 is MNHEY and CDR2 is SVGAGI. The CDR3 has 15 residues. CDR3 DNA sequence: TGTGCCAGCAGTCCTTACCGGACAGCGAACACTGAAGCTTTCTTT. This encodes CASSPYRTANTEAFF.

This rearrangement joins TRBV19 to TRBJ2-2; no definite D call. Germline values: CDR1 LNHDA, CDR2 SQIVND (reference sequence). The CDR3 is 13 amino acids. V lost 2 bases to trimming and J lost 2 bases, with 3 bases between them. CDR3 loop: CASSIHNTGELFF. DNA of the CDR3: TGTGCCAGTAGTATACATAACACCGGGGAGCTGTTTTTT.

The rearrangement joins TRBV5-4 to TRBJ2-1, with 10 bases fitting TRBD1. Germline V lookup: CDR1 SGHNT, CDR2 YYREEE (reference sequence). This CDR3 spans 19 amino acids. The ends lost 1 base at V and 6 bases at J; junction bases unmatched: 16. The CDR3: CASSLFATGGFSHSNEQFF. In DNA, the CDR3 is TGTGCCAGCAGCTTGTTTGCGACAGGGGGCTTTTCACACTCCAATGAGCAGTTCTTC.

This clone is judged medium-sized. The DNA of the CDR3 is TGTGCCAGTAGTATACAGGGATGGAGCTCCTACGAGCAGTACTTC. This sequence encodes CASSIQGWSSYEQYF. This sequence joins TRBV19 and TRBJ2-7, with D possibly being TRBD1 (5 bases). There are 15 residues in the CDR3. V was shortened by 2 bases and J by 0 bases, with 11 bases between the two germline ends. Looked up from germline, CDR1 is LNHDA and CDR2 is SQIVND (reference sequence).

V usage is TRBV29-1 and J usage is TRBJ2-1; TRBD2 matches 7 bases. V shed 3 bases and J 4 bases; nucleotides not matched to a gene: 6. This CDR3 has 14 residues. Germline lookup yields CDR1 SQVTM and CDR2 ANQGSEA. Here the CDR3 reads CSVDGSSGYNEQFF. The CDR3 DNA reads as TGCAGCGTTGACGGTAGTAGCGGGTACAATGAGCAGTTCTTC.

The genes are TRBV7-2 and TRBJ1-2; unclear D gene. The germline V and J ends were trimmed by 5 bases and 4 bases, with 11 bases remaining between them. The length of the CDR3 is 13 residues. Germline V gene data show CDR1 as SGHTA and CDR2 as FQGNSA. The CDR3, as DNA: TGTGCCAGCAGCCTACCGGGGTCCTATGGCTACACCTTC. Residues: CASSLPGSYGYTF.

The CDR3 DNA is TGTGCCAGTAGTATAGCCGGGGAGACCCAGTACTTC. It translates to CASSIAGETQYF. The chain combines TRBV19 with TRBJ2-5; D is unclear. In germline, CDR1 is LNHDA, CDR2 SQIVND (reference sequence). Trimming pared 1 base from V and 5 bases from J, leaving 5 bases between. This CDR3 is 12 amino acids long.

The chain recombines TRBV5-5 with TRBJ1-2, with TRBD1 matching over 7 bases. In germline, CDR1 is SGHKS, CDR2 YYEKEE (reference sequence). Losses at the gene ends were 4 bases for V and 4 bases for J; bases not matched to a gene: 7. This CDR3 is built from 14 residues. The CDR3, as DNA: TGTGCCAGCAGCCCAGGGGGGCGAGGCTATGGCTACACCTTC. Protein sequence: CASSPGGRGYGYTF.

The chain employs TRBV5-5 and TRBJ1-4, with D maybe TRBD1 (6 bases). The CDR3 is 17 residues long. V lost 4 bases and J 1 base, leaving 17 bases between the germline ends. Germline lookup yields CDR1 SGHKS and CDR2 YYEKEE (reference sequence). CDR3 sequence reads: CASSVLSSGVTNEKLFF. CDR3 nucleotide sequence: TGTGCCAGCAGCGTGCTCTCCTCAGGGGTAACTAATGAAAAACTGTTTTTT. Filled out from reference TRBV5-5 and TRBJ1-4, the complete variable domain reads DAGVTQSPTHLIKTRGQQVTLRCSPISGHKSVSWYQQVLGQGPQFIFQYYEKEERGRGNFPDRFSARQFPNYSSELNVNALLLGDSALYLCASSVLSSGVTNEKLFFGSGTQLSVL.

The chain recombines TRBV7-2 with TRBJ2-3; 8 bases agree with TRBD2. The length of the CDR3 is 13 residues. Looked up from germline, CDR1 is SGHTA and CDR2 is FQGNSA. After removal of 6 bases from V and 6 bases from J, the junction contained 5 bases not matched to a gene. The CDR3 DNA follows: TGTGCCAGCAGGTTCGGGGGGGCCGATACGCAGTATTTT. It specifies CASRFGGADTQYF.

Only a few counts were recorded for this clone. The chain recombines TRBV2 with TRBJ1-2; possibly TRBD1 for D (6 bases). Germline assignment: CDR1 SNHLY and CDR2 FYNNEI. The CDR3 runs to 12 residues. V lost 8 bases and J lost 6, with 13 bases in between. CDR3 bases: TGTGCCAGCGTACAGGGAAGGGATGGCTACACCTTC. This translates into CASVQGRDGYTF.

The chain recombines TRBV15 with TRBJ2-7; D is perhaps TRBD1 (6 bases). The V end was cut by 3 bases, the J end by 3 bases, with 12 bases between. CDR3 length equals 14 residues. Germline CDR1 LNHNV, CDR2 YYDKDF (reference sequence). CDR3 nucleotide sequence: TGTGCCACCAGCAGCAGGGACAATTTCTACGAGCAGTACTTC. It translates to CATSSRDNFYEQYF.

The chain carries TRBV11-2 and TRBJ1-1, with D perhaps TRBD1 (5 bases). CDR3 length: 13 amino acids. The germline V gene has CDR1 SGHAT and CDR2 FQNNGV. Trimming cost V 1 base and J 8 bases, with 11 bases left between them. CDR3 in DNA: TGTGCCAGCAGCTTAGTAGGTCGGGGGGAAGCTTTCTTT. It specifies CASSLVGRGEAFF.

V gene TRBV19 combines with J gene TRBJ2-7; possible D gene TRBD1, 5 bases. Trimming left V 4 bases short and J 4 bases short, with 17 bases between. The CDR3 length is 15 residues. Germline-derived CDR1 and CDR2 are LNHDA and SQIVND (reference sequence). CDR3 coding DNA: TGTGCCAGTAGTACCCCCTCTCAGGGCCAGTACGAGCAGTACTTC. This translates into CASSTPSQGQYEQYF. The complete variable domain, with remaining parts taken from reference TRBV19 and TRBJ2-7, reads DGGITQSPKYLFRKEGQNVTLSCEQNLNHDAMYWYRQDPGQGLRLIYYSQIVNDFQKGDIAEGYSVSREKKESFPLTVTSAQKNPTAFYLCASSTPSQGQYEQYFGPGTRLTVT.

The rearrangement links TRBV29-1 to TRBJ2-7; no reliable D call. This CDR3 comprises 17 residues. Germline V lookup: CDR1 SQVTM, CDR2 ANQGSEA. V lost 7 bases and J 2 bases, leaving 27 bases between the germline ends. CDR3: CSATKYRRLTLAYEQYF. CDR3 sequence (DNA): TGCAGCGCAACAAAATACCGCCGGCTGACATTAGCCTACGAGCAGTACTTC.

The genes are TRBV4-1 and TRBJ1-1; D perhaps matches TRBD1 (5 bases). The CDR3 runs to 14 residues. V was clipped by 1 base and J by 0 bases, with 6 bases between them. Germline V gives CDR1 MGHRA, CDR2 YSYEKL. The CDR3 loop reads CASSQVQVNTEAFF. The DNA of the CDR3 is TGCGCCAGCAGCCAAGTACAGGTGAACACTGAAGCTTTCTTT.

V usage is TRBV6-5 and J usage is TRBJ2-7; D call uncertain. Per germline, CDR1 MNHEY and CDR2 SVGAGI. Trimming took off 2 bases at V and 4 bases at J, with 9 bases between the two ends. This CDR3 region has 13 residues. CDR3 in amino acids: CASSYGVAYEQYF. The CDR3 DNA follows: TGTGCCAGCAGTTACGGTGTCGCGTACGAGCAGTACTTC.

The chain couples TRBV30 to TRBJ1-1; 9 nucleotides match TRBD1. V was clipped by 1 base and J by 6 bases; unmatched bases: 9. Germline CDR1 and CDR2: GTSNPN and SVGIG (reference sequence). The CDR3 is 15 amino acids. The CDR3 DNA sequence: TGTGCCTGGAGTGCCCGACAGGGGGGGAAGTCTGAAGCTTTCTTT. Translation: CAWSARQGGKSEAFF.

DNA of the CDR3: TGTGCCAGCAGCCCGACTAGCGGGAGGAACAATGAGCAGTTCTTC. Translating gives CASSPTSGRNNEQFF. This chain connects TRBV2 to TRBJ2-1, with 13 nucleotides matching TRBD2. This CDR3 has 15 amino acids. J lost 5 bases, V lost 6 bases, and 4 bases had no gene match. Germline CDR1 is SNHLY and CDR2 is FYNNEI.

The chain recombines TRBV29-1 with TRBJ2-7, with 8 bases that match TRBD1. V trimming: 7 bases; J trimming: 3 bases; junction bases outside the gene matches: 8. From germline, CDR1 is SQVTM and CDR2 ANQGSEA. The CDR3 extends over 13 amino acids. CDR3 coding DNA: TGCAGCGGTTCGACAGGGGAATTCTACGAGCAGTACTTC. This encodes CSGSTGEFYEQYF.

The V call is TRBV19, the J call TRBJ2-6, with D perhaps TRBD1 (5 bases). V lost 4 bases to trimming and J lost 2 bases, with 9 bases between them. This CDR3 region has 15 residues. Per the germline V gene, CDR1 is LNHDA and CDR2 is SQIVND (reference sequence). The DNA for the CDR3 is TGTGCCAGTAGTAAGGACACTACTGGGGCCAACGTCCTGACTTTC. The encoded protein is CASSKDTTGANVLTF.

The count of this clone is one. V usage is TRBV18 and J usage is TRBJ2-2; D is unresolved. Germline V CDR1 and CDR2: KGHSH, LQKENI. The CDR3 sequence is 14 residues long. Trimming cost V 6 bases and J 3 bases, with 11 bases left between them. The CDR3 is CASSRDGDTGELFF. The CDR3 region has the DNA TGTGCCAGCTCTCGAGACGGAGACACCGGGGAGCTGTTTTTT.

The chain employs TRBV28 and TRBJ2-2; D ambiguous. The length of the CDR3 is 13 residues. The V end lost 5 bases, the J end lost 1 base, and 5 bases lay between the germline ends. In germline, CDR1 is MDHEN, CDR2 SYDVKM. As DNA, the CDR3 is TGTGCCAGCAGTCCGTTGAACACCGGGGAGCTGTTTTTT. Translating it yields CASSPLNTGELFF.

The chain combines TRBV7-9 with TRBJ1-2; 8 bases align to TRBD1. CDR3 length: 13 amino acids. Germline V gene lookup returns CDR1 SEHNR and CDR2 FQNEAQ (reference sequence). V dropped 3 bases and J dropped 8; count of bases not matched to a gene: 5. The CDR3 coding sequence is TGTGCCAGCAGCTTCGGGACAGGCAGCGGCTACACCTTC. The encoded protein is CASSFGTGSGYTF.

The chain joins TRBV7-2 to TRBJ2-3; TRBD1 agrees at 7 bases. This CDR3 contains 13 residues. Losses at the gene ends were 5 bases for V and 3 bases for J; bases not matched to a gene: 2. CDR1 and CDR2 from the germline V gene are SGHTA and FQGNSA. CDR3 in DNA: TGTGCCAGCAGCCAGACAGGGACAGATACGCAGTATTTT. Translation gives CASSQTGTDTQYF.

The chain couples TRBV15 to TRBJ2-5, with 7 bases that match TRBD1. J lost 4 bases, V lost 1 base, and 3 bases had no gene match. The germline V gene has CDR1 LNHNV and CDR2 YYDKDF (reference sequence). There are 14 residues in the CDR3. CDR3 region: CATSRGQGVETQYF. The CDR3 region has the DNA TGTGCCACCAGCAGAGGACAGGGTGTAGAGACCCAGTACTTC.

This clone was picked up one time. CDR3 bases: TGTGCCAGCATCAAACGACAGGGTGGTCAGCCCCAGCATTTT. The encoded protein is CASIKRQGGQPQHF. The genes are TRBV28 and TRBJ1-5; 7 positions agree with TRBD1. The V and J ends lost 7 bases and 6 bases, in that order; junction bases with no gene match: 9. Germline CDR1 reads MDHEN; CDR2 reads SYDVKM. The CDR3 is 14 residues long.

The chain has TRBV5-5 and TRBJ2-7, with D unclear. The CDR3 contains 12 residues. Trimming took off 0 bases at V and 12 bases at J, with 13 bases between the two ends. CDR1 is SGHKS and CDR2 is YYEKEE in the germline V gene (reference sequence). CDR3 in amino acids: CASSLETFLWYF. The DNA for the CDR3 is TGTGCCAGCAGCTTGGAGACTTTCCTGTGGTACTTC.